These T cell receptor beta chains were read from a single sample in a study of CD8 T cells in ankylosing spondylitis. TCRdb used MiXCR to reprocess the 5' RACE reads, holding one entry per CDR3 protein. The sample includes about 250,000 distinct CDR3 sequences, 32% of them seen just once. The sample taken for sequencing was blood, either unsorted or a sorted T cell fraction (not recorded which). The receptors were sampled from a male donor with ankylosing spondylitis or in good health (not recorded which). Each CDR3 is given with its conserved first and last residue. The order of the fields is J gene, V gene, CDR3 protein.

TRBJ2-1 | TRBV20-1 | CSASKSIVGLPEDEQFF
TRBJ2-5 | TRBV24-1 | CATSDPRDREETQYF
TRBJ2-2 | TRBV28 | CASSFRRGRDTGELFF
TRBJ1-1 | TRBV12-3/TRBV12-4 | CASRNKGNTEAFF
TRBJ2-3 | TRBV7-8 | CASSPGTSRDTQYF
TRBJ2-5 | TRBV4-1 | CASSQDRASGETQYF
TRBJ1-2 | TRBV27 | CASSSSADPLVYGYTF
TRBJ2-3 | TRBV9 | CASSVKGVRTDTQYF
TRBJ1-5 | TRBV21-1 | CASSNPPRISQPQHF
TRBJ1-1 | TRBV29-1 | CSVAGLGTEAFF
TRBJ2-7 | TRBV6-5 | CASSYEYRGQVYEQYF
TRBJ1-5 | TRBV20-1 | CSASDGTNQPQHF
TRBJ1-2 | TRBV9 | CASSVVSGGGMYGYTF
TRBJ1-5 | TRBV20-1 | CSARQDENQPQHF
TRBJ2-1 | TRBV12-3/TRBV12-4 | CASRQTGTQYLEQFF
TRBJ2-7 | TRBV12-3/TRBV12-4 | CASSPGQEYYEQYF
TRBJ2-3 | TRBV7-6 | CASSASTDTQYF
TRBJ1-2 | TRBV6-9 | CASSPGDFRHYGYTF
TRBJ2-3 | TRBV7-9 | CASSFDSSTDTQYF
TRBJ1-2 | TRBV7-9 | CASSLARVWGQTYGYTF
TRBJ2-4 | TRBV20-1 | CSAADGQLAKNIQYF
TRBJ2-3 | TRBV20-1 | CSASKGTGGTDTQYF
TRBJ2-1 | TRBV20-1 | CSATGGHNEQFF
TRBJ2-2 | TRBV5-1 | CASSTGPGRDTGELFF
TRBJ1-1 | TRBV7-9 | CASSPWTGWMNTEAFF
TRBJ2-6 | TRBV11-2 | CASSRRLSGANVLTF
TRBJ2-7 | TRBV27 | CASSSPGSEQYF
TRBJ2-5 | TRBV5-6 | CASSRGQVTETQYF
TRBJ1-1 | TRBV7-6 | CASSSGPRTEAFF
TRBJ2-3 | TRBV5-1 | CASSSGQAITDTQYF
TRBJ2-3 | TRBV6-4 | CASSPALGDTQYF
TRBJ2-5 | TRBV20-1 | CSATRGGAQETQYF
TRBJ2-5 | TRBV5-6 | CASSPQGGAGETQYF
TRBJ1-6 | TRBV9 | CASSPHRGGNSPLHF
TRBJ1-2 | TRBV5-1 | CASSLATSRYGYTF
TRBJ2-1 | TRBV12-3/TRBV12-4 | CASSRSRSSYNEQFF
TRBJ2-1 | TRBV5-1 | CASSLVDRANYNEQFF
TRBJ1-2 | TRBV5-1 | CASSQDRVRGYGYTF
TRBJ2-5 | TRBV29-1 | CSVTEWTSRETQYF
TRBJ2-7 | TRBV20-1 | CSARETGSSYEQYF
TRBJ2-3 | TRBV11-2 | CASRPDSFAGGDGTDTQYF
TRBJ2-4 | TRBV10-3 | CAISEQGVGIQYF
TRBJ2-1 | TRBV20-1 | CSASGGFSYNEQFF
TRBJ1-5 | TRBV20-1 | CSARELTGGSQPQHF
TRBJ2-1 | TRBV12-3/TRBV12-4 | CASTRGWEGGNEQFF
TRBJ2-5 | TRBV20-1 | CSDTDNQETQYF
TRBJ2-1 | TRBV5-1 | CASSSGLNEQFF
TRBJ1-2 | TRBV7-3 | CASSFTSRGYGYTF
TRBJ2-3 | TRBV12-3/TRBV12-4 | CASSFSGGRGDTQYF
TRBJ2-3 | TRBV29-1 | CSGCTRGQGTDTQYF